Listed below are T cell receptor beta chains from one sample, sequenced in a study of blood T cell repertoires in COVID-19. Generated by immunoSEQ multiplex PCR, the TCRdb table keeps only in-frame clones and is missing some. The sample shows under 200,000 clones, roughly 93% of them seen only once. Source material: peripheral blood. The source is a man younger than 35 with acute or convalescent COVID-19. Both conserved end residues are part of each CDR3. A D gene is named only where the DNA matches it firmly. Expanded clones are given a class, and other clones once, few, many or no size at all.

v_call	d_call	j_call	clone_size	cdr3_aa	cdr3_nt
TRBV27	.	TRBJ1-3	.	CASSLRSGINTIYF	TGTGCCAGCAGTTTAAGATCCGGGATCAACACCATATATTTT
TRBV5-8	.	TRBJ1-4	.	CASSLGYVSKEKLFF	TGTGCCAGCAGCTTGGGTTATGTTAGCAAGGAGAAACTGTTTTTT
TRBV30	.	TRBJ2-4	.	CAWSTGGENIQYF	TGTGCCTGGAGTACAGGCGGGGAAAACATTCAGTACTTC
TRBV5-1	.	TRBJ1-2	.	CASSLDRAQGYTF	TGCGCCAGCAGCTTGGACAGGGCCCAGGGCTACACCTTC
TRBV7-9	TRBD1	TRBJ1-5	.	CASSPLDRVTNQPQHF	TGTGCCAGCAGCCCCCTGGACAGGGTTACCAATCAGCCCCAGCATTTT
TRBV9	TRBD1	TRBJ1-2	.	CASSPLLGQSLGYTF	TGTGCCAGCAGCCCCCTTTTGGGACAGTCTCTTGGCTACACCTTC
TRBV6-1	TRBD2	TRBJ2-1	.	CASSEGLAGANEQFF	TGTGCCAGCAGTGAGGGACTAGCGGGAGCGAATGAGCAGTTCTTC
TRBV6-5	TRBD1	TRBJ2-7	.	CASRLVQGSSYEQYF	TGTGCCAGCAGGCTGGTACAGGGGTCCTCCTACGAGCAGTACTTC
TRBV30	TRBD1	TRBJ1-1	.	CAWSRQGRNTEAFF	TGTGCCTGGAGTCGACAGGGCCGTAACACTGAAGCTTTCTTT
TRBV11-2	.	TRBJ1-1	.	CASSSLGARESTEAFF	TGTGCCAGCAGCTCGTTGGGGGCTAGGGAGAGCACTGAAGCTTTCTTT
TRBV11-3	.	TRBJ1-3	few	CASSPAGNGNTIYF	TGTGCCAGCAGCCCAGCAGGGAATGGAAACACCATATATTTT
TRBV30	.	TRBJ1-1	.	CAWSPTGNTEAFF	TGTGCCTGGAGTCCCACAGGTAACACTGAAGCTTTCTTT
TRBV9	TRBD2	TRBJ2-3	.	CASSVGSSGGSDTQYF	TGTGCCAGCAGCGTAGGGTCTAGCGGGGGGTCAGATACGCAGTATTTT
TRBV15	.	TRBJ1-3	.	CATSRPGAGNTIYF	TGTGCCACCAGCAGACCAGGGGCTGGAAACACCATATATTTT
TRBV5-4	.	TRBJ2-3	.	CASSLGGETDTQYF	TGTGCCAGCAGCTTGGGGGGAGAGACAGATACGCAGTATTTT
TRBV3-1/TRBV3-2	.	TRBJ2-3	.	CASSGRTESDTQYF	TGTGCCAGCAGCGGTCGGACAGAGTCGGATACGCAGTATTTT
TRBV29-1	.	TRBJ2-2	once	CSLRLSDRGGELFF	TGCAGCCTCCGTCTCAGCGATAGGGGCGGGGAGCTGTTTTTT
TRBV10-2	.	TRBJ1-6	.	CATKDIDFNSPLHF	TGCGCCACCAAAGACATCGATTTTAATTCACCCCTCCACTTT
TRBV14	.	TRBJ2-2	.	CASSQDFTTDYTGELFF	TGTGCCAGCAGCCAAGACTTTACGACAGACTACACCGGGGAGCTGTTTTTT
TRBV27	.	TRBJ1-1	.	CASSLGGVGPTEAFF	TGTGCCAGCAGTTTGGGGGGGGTAGGGCCCACTGAAGCTTTCTTT
TRBV2	TRBD1	TRBJ1-5	.	CASSAGQGQQPQHF	TGTGCCAGCAGTGCCGGACAGGGACAACAGCCCCAGCATTTT
TRBV7-6	TRBD2	TRBJ2-1	.	CASSPGLAGDNEQFF	TGTGCCAGCAGCCCGGGACTAGCGGGAGACAATGAGCAGTTCTTC
TRBV5-1	.	TRBJ2-2	.	CASSLTRFSNTGELFF	TGCGCCAGCAGCTTGACTCGTTTTTCGAACACCGGGGAGCTGTTTTTT
TRBV7-9	TRBD1	TRBJ1-1	.	CATGQGKGSRKNTEAFF	TGTGCCACCGGACAGGGAAAAGGTTCCAGGAAGAACACTGAAGCTTTCTTT
TRBV14	TRBD2	TRBJ2-1	.	CASSQYSLQRGGQFF	TGTGCCAGCAGCCAATACTCCTTACAGCGGGGGGGCCAGTTCTTC
TRBV2	.	TRBJ1-5	.	CASSPRQVNQPQHF	TGTGCCAGCAGTCCTCGACAGGTCAATCAGCCCCAGCATTTT
TRBV15	TRBD2	TRBJ2-3	.	CATSRGTSGGPSPISSDTQYF	TGTGCCACCAGCAGGGGGACTAGCGGGGGCCCTTCACCAATTTCCTCAGATACGCAGTATTTT
TRBV9	.	TRBJ2-5	.	CASSVSSFGGRETQYF	TGTGCCAGCAGCGTATCCTCCTTTGGGGGCCGGGAGACCCAGTACTTC
TRBV4-1	TRBD2	TRBJ2-7	.	CASSQDDLREGAYEQYF	TGCGCCAGCAGCCAAGATGACCTCCGGGAGGGAGCCTACGAGCAGTACTTC
TRBV11-2	.	TRBJ2-1	few	CASSLSLVGSSYNEQFF	TGTGCCAGCAGCTTAAGTTTGGTGGGGAGCTCCTACAATGAGCAGTTCTTC
TRBV12-3/TRBV12-4	TRBD1	TRBJ1-1	.	CASSLVGDRLFF	TGTGCCAGCAGCCTAGTAGGGGACAGGCTTTTCTTT
TRBV5-4	TRBD2	TRBJ2-1	.	CASSWTSGRVEQFF	TGTGCCAGCAGCTGGACTAGCGGGAGGGTCGAGCAGTTCTTC
TRBV9	TRBD2	TRBJ2-3	once	CASSAQLERGGRGTQYF	TGTGCCAGCAGCGCGCAATTGGAGCGGGGGGGCCGTGGTACGCAGTATTTT
TRBV27	.	TRBJ2-7	.	CASSLAGFGYEQYF	TGTGCCAGCAGTTTAGCCGGGTTTGGGTACGAGCAGTACTTC
TRBV23-1	TRBD1	TRBJ1-2	few	CASSQTGVGYTF	TGCGCCAGCAGTCAAACAGGGGTTGGCTACACCTTC